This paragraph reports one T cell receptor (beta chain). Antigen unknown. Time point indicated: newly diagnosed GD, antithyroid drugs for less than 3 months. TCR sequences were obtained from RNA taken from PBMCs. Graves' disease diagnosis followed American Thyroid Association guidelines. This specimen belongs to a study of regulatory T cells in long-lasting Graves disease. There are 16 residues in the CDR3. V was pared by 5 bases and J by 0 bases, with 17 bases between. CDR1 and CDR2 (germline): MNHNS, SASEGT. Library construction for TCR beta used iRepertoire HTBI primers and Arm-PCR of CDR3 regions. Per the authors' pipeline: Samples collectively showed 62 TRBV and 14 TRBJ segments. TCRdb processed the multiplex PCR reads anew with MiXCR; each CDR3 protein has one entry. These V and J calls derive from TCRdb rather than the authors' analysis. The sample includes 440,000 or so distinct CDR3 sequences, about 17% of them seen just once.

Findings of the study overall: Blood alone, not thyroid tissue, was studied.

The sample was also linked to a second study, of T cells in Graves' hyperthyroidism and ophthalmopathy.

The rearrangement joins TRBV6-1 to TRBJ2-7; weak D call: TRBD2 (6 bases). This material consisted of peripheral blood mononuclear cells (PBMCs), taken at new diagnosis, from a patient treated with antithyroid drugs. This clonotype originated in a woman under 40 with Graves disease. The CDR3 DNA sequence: TGTGCCAGCAGTATCCATAGCGGAGGAAGCTCCTACGAGCAGTACTTC. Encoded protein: CASSIHSGGSSYEQYF.